The 29 T cell receptor beta chains below all came from one sample that was sequenced in a study of PD-L1 blockade in urothelial cancer. Clones were read by immunoSEQ multiplex PCR, and TCRdb kept only the in-frame ones, dropping some. The table includes about 95,000 clones, over 75% detected once. The time point: pretreatment peripheral blood. The starting material was PBMCs, obtained around atezolizumab (anti-PD-L1) treatment. The source of these receptors is a man in his sixties with urothelial cancer.

CDR3: CASSVGTGQGDTQYF. CDR3 nucleotides: TGTGCCAGCAGCGTAGGGACAGGGCAGGGAGATACGCAGTATTTT. The chain recombines TRBV9 with TRBJ2-3, with 8 bases identical to TRBD1. The CDR3 sequence is 15 residues long. V gave up 0 bases and J gave up 5 bases; unmatched junction bases: 5. Germline values: CDR1 SGDLS, CDR2 YYNGEE.

The chain carries TRBV4-1 and TRBJ2-2; D unclear. The V gene lost 0 bases and the J gene lost 6 bases, with 8 bases spanning the gap. CDR1 is MGHRA and CDR2 is YSYEKL in the germline V gene. The CDR3 is made up of 14 amino acids. DNA for the CDR3: TGCGCCAGCAGCCAAGATTTAATTTCCGGGGAGCTGTTTTTT. It yields the protein CASSQDLISGELFF.

The rearrangement joins TRBV6-5 to TRBJ2-2; TRBD2 matches 7 bases. Losses at the gene ends were 1 base for V and 4 bases for J; bases not matched to a gene: 3. The CDR3 covers 15 residues. The V gene's germline CDR1 is MNHEY and CDR2 SVGAGI. CDR3 nucleotide sequence: TGTGCCAGCAGTTACTTGGGGGGGAGCACCGGGGAGCTGTTTTTT. Translation gives CASSYLGGSTGELFF.

This clone has a single count. The chain carries TRBV27 and TRBJ2-2; tentative D call: TRBD1 (6 bases). Germline values: CDR1 MNHEY, CDR2 SMNVEV (reference sequence). CDR3 size: 14 residues. The germline V and J ends were trimmed by 6 bases and 9 bases, with 17 bases remaining between them. The CDR3 nucleotides read TGTGCCAGCAGCAATCACAGGGCCTCCAGGGAGCTGTTTTTT. As protein: CASSNHRASRELFF.

This sequence joins TRBV28 and TRBJ2-1, with D possibly TRBD2 on 7 matching bases. The V gene's germline CDR1 is MDHEN and CDR2 SYDVKM. This CDR3 spans 16 amino acids. V shed 1 base and J shed 4 bases, with 14 bases lying between them. CDR3 loop: CASSLLGGAGYNEQFF. In nucleotides, the CDR3 is TGTGCCAGCAGTTTATTAGGGGGGGCCGGTTACAATGAGCAGTTCTTC.

The chain combines TRBV18 with TRBJ2-7; D gene uncertain. CDR3 size: 11 residues. Deletions cut 0 bases from V and 9 bases from J, with 6 bases between. Per the germline V gene, CDR1 is KGHSH and CDR2 is LQKENI. CDR3 amino acids: CASSPPAGQYF. Written as DNA, the CDR3 is TGTGCCAGCTCACCACCGGCAGGGCAGTACTTC.

The chain employs TRBV28 and TRBJ2-6; D is unclear. This CDR3 is built from 14 residues. Germline CDR1 MDHEN, CDR2 SYDVKM. The germline V and J ends were trimmed by 6 bases and 0 bases, with 6 bases remaining between them. This chain's CDR3 is CASSESSGANVLTF. In nucleotides, the CDR3 is TGTGCCAGCAGCGAGAGCTCTGGGGCCAACGTCCTGACTTTC.

The rearrangement joins TRBV7-3 to TRBJ2-3; 10 bases align to TRBD2. Trimming took 2 bases from V and 3 from J; bases not matched to a gene: 8. The CDR3 covers 17 residues. Germline V CDR1 and CDR2: SGHTA, FQGTGA. The CDR3 sequence is CASSLLTSSGGTDTQYF. DNA for the CDR3: TGTGCCAGCAGCTTATTAACCTCTAGCGGGGGAACAGATACGCAGTATTTT. Full variable domain (outside the CDR3, taken from reference TRBV7-3 and TRBJ2-3): GAGVSQTPSNKVTEKGKYVELRCDPISGHTALYWYRQSLGQGPEFLIYFQGTGAADDSGLPNDRFFAVRPEGSVSTLKIQRTERGDSAVYLCASSLLTSSGGTDTQYFGPGTRLTVL.

The chain recombines TRBV6-1 with TRBJ1-2; D not resolved. The CDR3 length is 13 residues. V was clipped by 6 bases and J by 8 bases, with 16 bases between them. Germline V gene sequence: CDR1 MNHNS, CDR2 SASEGT. This chain's CDR3 is CASSLEGSLGYTF. The CDR3 DNA sequence: TGTGCCAGCAGCCTAGAAGGGAGCTTGGGCTACACCTTC.

This chain uses TRBV29-1 with TRBJ1-1; 9 positions agree with TRBD1. CDR3 length equals 13 residues. Germline values: CDR1 SQVTM, CDR2 ANQGSEA. V lost 2 bases and J lost 5; bases outside the gene matches: 3. The CDR3 coding sequence is TGCAGCGTTGAACAACAGGGGGCAACTGAAGCTTTCTTT. Its protein product is CSVEQQGATEAFF.

The chain combines TRBV5-1 with TRBJ2-1, with a weak D call TRBD2 (6 bases). Germline values: CDR1 SGHRS, CDR2 YFSETQ. V shed 0 bases and J shed 5 bases, with 12 bases lying between them. The CDR3 consists of 15 residues. This chain's CDR3 is CASSLGSRGNNEQFF. The CDR3, as DNA: TGCGCCAGCAGCTTGGGGTCGCGGGGAAACAATGAGCAGTTCTTC.

This chain uses TRBV6-1 with TRBJ2-1; D is uncertain. The CDR3 consists of 15 residues. V dropped 2 bases and J dropped 3 bases, with 11 bases sitting between them. Germline lookup yields CDR1 MNHNS and CDR2 SASEGT. This chain's CDR3 is CASSERNSRYNEQFF. The CDR3 bases are TGTGCCAGCAGTGAAAGGAATAGCCGCTACAATGAGCAGTTCTTC.

J is TRBJ2-3 and V is TRBV5-1, with TRBD1 identical over 7 bases. The V and J ends lost 4 bases and 11 bases, in that order; junction bases with no gene match: 7. Germline CDR1 SGHRS, CDR2 YFSETQ. The CDR3 length is 12 residues. CDR3: CASSAGTVKQYF. The CDR3 DNA sequence: TGCGCCAGCAGCGCCGGGACAGTTAAGCAGTATTTT.

Remarks on this clone: One junction end disagrees with the germline gene, perhaps due to a read error. The V gene is TRBV12-5, the J gene TRBJ2-1, with 10 bases that match TRBD2. The CDR3 totals 16 residues. CDR1 is LGHNT, CDR2 FRNRAP, per germline. As DNA, the CDR3 is TGTGCTAGTGGTTTCTTCCTAGCGGGAGCCTATAATGAGCAGTTCTTC. Translating it yields CASGFFLAGAYNEQFF.

This chain connects TRBV5-1 to TRBJ1-2; 9 bases line up with TRBD1. Germline CDR1 reads SGHRS; CDR2 reads YFSETQ. V shed 1 base, J shed 6 bases, and the junction held 10 bases outside the gene matches. The CDR3 loop spans 16 amino acids. In DNA, the CDR3 is TGCGCCAGCAGCTTGAATCGGGGGACAGGGCAAGATGGCTACACCTTC. Protein product: CASSLNRGTGQDGYTF.

The chain has TRBV28 and TRBJ2-7; possibly TRBD2 for D (6 bases). V lost 5 bases to trimming and J lost 4 bases, with 15 bases between them. The CDR3 runs 14 residues. Germline-derived CDR1 and CDR2 are MDHEN and SYDVKM. The CDR3 bases are TGTGCCAGCAGTCCCGGGGGAGTGAATTACGAGCAGTACTTC. This translates into CASSPGGVNYEQYF. Full variable domain (outside the CDR3, taken from reference TRBV28 and TRBJ2-7): DVKVTQSSRYLVKRTGEKVFLECVQDMDHENMFWYRQDPGLGLRLIYFSYDVKMKEKGDIPEGYSVSREKKERFSLILESASTNQTSMYLCASSPGGVNYEQYFGPGTRLTVT.

The V call is TRBV2, the J call TRBJ1-5, with D unresolved. Deletions cut 6 bases from V and 1 base from J, with 13 bases between. The germline V gene encodes CDR1 SNHLY and CDR2 FYNNEI. The CDR3 is made up of 15 amino acids. CDR3 in DNA: TGTGCCAGCAGCGTGCGGCGGTCCAGCAATCAGCCCCAGCATTTT. It specifies CASSVRRSSNQPQHF.

The chain combines TRBV18 with TRBJ2-7, with a tentative D call TRBD2 (5 bases). This CDR3 comprises 13 residues. Between the trimmed V and J ends, which lost 6 bases and 5 bases, there was a span of 14 bases. Germline values: CDR1 KGHSH, CDR2 LQKENI. In DNA, the CDR3 is TGTGCCAGCTCGGAGGTTAGGTTCCACGAGCAGTACTTC. Translation gives CASSEVRFHEQYF. Using reference TRBV18 and TRBJ2-7 for the parts outside the CDR3, the full variable domain is NAGVMQNPRHLVRRRGQEARLRCSPMKGHSHVYWYRQLPEEGLKFMVYLQKENIIDESGMPKERFSAEFPKEGPSILRIQQVVRGDSAAYFCASSEVRFHEQYFGPGTRLTVT.

The V gene is TRBV7-9, the J gene TRBJ2-7; D may be TRBD1 (6 bases). The CDR3 extends over 12 amino acids. Germline lookup yields CDR1 SEHNR and CDR2 FQNEAQ (reference sequence). Deletions cut 7 bases from V and 5 bases from J, with 12 bases between. The CDR3 DNA reads as TGTGCCAGCAAACAGGGAACCCACGAGCAGTACTTC. Protein product: CASKQGTHEQYF.

This chain joins TRBV28 and TRBJ2-3; 7 bases line up with TRBD1. The CDR3 is 15 residues long. Per the germline V gene, CDR1 is MDHEN and CDR2 is SYDVKM. V gave up 2 bases and J gave up 1 base; unmatched junction bases: 3. The CDR3 bases are TGTGCCAGCAGTTTAACCGGACAGGGCACAGATACGCAGTATTTT. Its translation: CASSLTGQGTDTQYF.

V is TRBV7-9 and J is TRBJ2-3; TRBD2 aligns across 13 bases. V was pared by 5 bases and J by 2 bases, with 10 bases of the junction left unmatched. The germline gives CDR1 SEHNR, CDR2 FQNEAQ (reference sequence). The CDR3 totals 18 residues. The CDR3 loop is CASSPAWTSGGITDTQYF. DNA of the CDR3: TGTGCCAGCAGCCCGGCCTGGACTAGCGGGGGCATCACAGATACGCAGTATTTT.

V and J are TRBV9 and TRBJ2-2; 8 bases line up with TRBD2. The germline gives CDR1 SGDLS, CDR2 YYNGEE. This CDR3 is built from 17 residues. With 1 base clipped from V and 0 bases from J, the junction kept 5 bases outside the gene matches. CDR3 bases: TGTGCCAGCAGCGTAAATCGGGGGGGCACGAACACCGGGGAGCTGTTTTTT. This encodes CASSVNRGGTNTGELFF.

The V call is TRBV5-1, the J call TRBJ1-4; D may be TRBD1 (5 bases). Trimming cost V 6 bases and J 4 bases, with 13 bases left between them. Germline V gene data show CDR1 as SGHRS and CDR2 as YFSETQ. CDR3 length equals 14 residues. The CDR3 sequence is CASTPWGGNEKLFF. The CDR3 DNA reads TGCGCCAGCACCCCTTGGGGGGGTAATGAAAAACTGTTTTTT. The entire variable domain, with the rest obtained from reference TRBV5-1 and TRBJ1-4, is as follows: KAGVTQTPRYLIKTRGQQVTLSCSPISGHRSVSWYQQTPGQGLQFLFEYFSETQRNKGNFPGRFSGRQFSNSRSEMNVSTLELGDSALYLCASTPWGGNEKLFFGSGTQLSVL.

V is TRBV7-9 and J is TRBJ2-1; 10 nucleotides line up with TRBD1. Germline loops: CDR1 SEHNR, CDR2 FQNEAQ (reference sequence). This CDR3 contains 14 residues. V lost 1 base and J lost 7; bases outside the gene matches: 1. Here the CDR3 reads CASSLGTGGNEQFF. CDR3 DNA sequence: TGTGCCAGCAGCTTAGGGACAGGGGGGAATGAGCAGTTCTTC. Using reference TRBV7-9 and TRBJ2-1 for the parts outside the CDR3, the full variable domain is DTGVSQNPRHKITKRGQNVTFRCDPISEHNRLYWYRQTLGQGPEFLTYFQNEAQLEKSRLLSDRFSAERPKGSFSTLEIQRTEQGDSAMYLCASSLGTGGNEQFFGPGTRLTVL.

The rearrangement links TRBV5-4 to TRBJ2-6, with D perhaps TRBD1 (5 bases). CDR3 length equals 16 residues. V dropped 4 bases and J dropped 0 bases, with 11 bases sitting between them. Germline-derived CDR1 and CDR2 are SGHNT and YYREEE (reference sequence). The CDR3 bases are TGTGCCAGCAGCCATTTAGGGGTCTCTGGGGCCAACGTCCTGACTTTC. As protein: CASSHLGVSGANVLTF.

J is TRBJ1-1 and V is TRBV4-1; a possible D gene is TRBD1 (5 bases). Germline assignment: CDR1 MGHRA and CDR2 YSYEKL. The CDR3 has 14 amino acids. The germline V and J ends were trimmed by 3 bases and 0 bases, with 8 bases remaining between them. In DNA, the CDR3 is TGCGCCAGCAGCCACTCAGGGATGAACACTGAAGCTTTCTTT. Its protein product is CASSHSGMNTEAFF.

The chain links TRBV6-5 to TRBJ1-4; 8 nucleotides match TRBD1. From germline, CDR1 is MNHEY and CDR2 SVGAGI. J was trimmed by 7 bases and V by 6 bases; bases with no gene match: 7. The CDR3 covers 14 residues. CDR3 nucleotides: TGTGCCAGCAGCTTGACAGGGGATATTGAAAAACTGTTTTTT. Its protein product is CASSLTGDIEKLFF.

This clone occurred once. J is TRBJ1-4 and V is TRBV28; D possibly corresponds to TRBD1 (5 bases). CDR1 is MDHEN, CDR2 SYDVKM, per germline. The germline V and J ends were trimmed by 5 bases and 0 bases, with 10 bases remaining between them. CDR3 size: 15 residues. As DNA, the CDR3 is TGTGCCAGCAGTCCGGACAAAGCAACTAATGAAAAACTGTTTTTT. Its protein is CASSPDKATNEKLFF.

The gene calls are TRBV27 and TRBJ1-1; D is uncertain. The CDR3 is 14 amino acids. Germline V gene sequence: CDR1 MNHEY, CDR2 SMNVEV (reference sequence). Trimming removed 1 base from V and 5 bases from J, with 11 bases in between. This chain's CDR3 is CASSLYGRRTEAFF. CDR3 in DNA: TGTGCCAGCAGTTTATACGGGCGGAGGACTGAAGCTTTCTTT.